A single sample gave rise to the 22 T cell receptor beta chains below, sequenced in a study of graft-versus-host responses after intestinal transplantation. The antigens for these receptors are not known. Measured with immunoSEQ multiplex PCR; TCRdb has only the in-frame clones, and not every one. The sample holds 85,000 to 100,000 clones, about 90% seen once. This sample comprised unstimulated CD8+ T cells sorted from spleen or lymph node cells, obtained before transplant. The source of these receptors is a human donor who was the organ donor for an intestinal transplant.

The J gene is TRBJ1-1, the V gene TRBV7-9, with D hard to call. The CDR3 consists of 11 residues. Germline lookup yields CDR1 SEHNR and CDR2 FQNEAQ (reference sequence). V gave up 8 bases and J gave up 1 base, with 5 bases separating them. The CDR3 region is CASSKNTEAFF. The CDR3 bases are TGTGCCAGCTCTAAGAACACTGAAGCTTTCTTT.

The rearrangement links TRBV25-1 to TRBJ1-5, with 8 bases fitting TRBD1. V trimming: 4 bases; J trimming: 0 bases; junction bases outside the gene matches: 8. CDR3 length: 17 residues. CDR1 is MGHDK and CDR2 is SYGVNS in the germline V gene. CDR3 region: CASSAGTGPYSNQPQHF. The CDR3 coding sequence is TGTGCCAGCAGTGCGGGGACAGGACCCTATAGCAATCAGCCCCAGCATTTT.

V usage is TRBV10-3 and J usage is TRBJ1-1, with unresolved D. V dropped 4 bases and J dropped 4 bases, with 7 bases sitting between them. Germline V gene data show CDR1 as ENHRY and CDR2 as SYGVKD. The CDR3 sequence is 12 residues long. CDR3 in DNA: TGTGCCATCAGTGGAGGAGTCACTGAAGCTTTCTTT. It is translated as CAISGGVTEAFF.

The chain recombines TRBV7-9 with TRBJ1-2; 8 bases map to TRBD1. Germline CDR1 and CDR2: SEHNR and FQNEAQ (reference sequence). This CDR3 is built from 14 residues. Trimming cost V 7 bases and J 8 bases; bases outside gene matches: 12. DNA for the CDR3: TGTGCCAGCACGATTTGGGACAGGAACATCGGCTACACCTTC. As protein: CASTIWDRNIGYTF.

V gene TRBV19 combines with J gene TRBJ1-2; TRBD1 agrees at 9 bases. The junction had 6 bases not matched to a gene; V was cut back by 7 bases and J by 6 bases. Per germline, CDR1 LNHDA and CDR2 SQIVND (reference sequence). CDR3 size: 13 residues. CDR3 residues: CASTTGTGNGYTF. CDR3 DNA: TGTGCCAGTACGACCGGGACAGGGAATGGCTACACCTTC.

The gene calls are TRBV7-9 and TRBJ2-7, with D possibly TRBD1 on 5 matching bases. The CDR3 totals 12 residues. Looked up from germline, CDR1 is SEHNR and CDR2 is FQNEAQ (reference sequence). With 4 bases removed from V and 3 bases from J, the gap between germline ends came to 7 bases. Written as DNA, the CDR3 is TGTGCCAGCAGCTGGGGCAGCTACGAGCAGTACTTC. Translation: CASSWGSYEQYF.

This clone has just one count. The chain recombines TRBV11-1 with TRBJ1-1; the D gene is possibly TRBD1 (6 bases). The V gene lost 0 bases and the J gene lost 1 base, with 9 bases spanning the gap. The CDR3 is 15 residues long. CDR1 is SGHAT and CDR2 is FQDESV in the germline V gene (reference sequence). The DNA for the CDR3 is TGTGCCAGCAGCTTAGCGCGCAGGGGGAACACTGAAGCTTTCTTT. Residues: CASSLARRGNTEAFF.

The chain links TRBV9 to TRBJ2-1; D might be TRBD2 (6 bases). Trimming stripped 2 bases from V and 5 bases from J, with 11 bases between. The CDR3 is 14 residues long. Germline lookup yields CDR1 SGDLS and CDR2 YYNGEE. CDR3 loop: CASSVWTTDNEQFF. DNA for the CDR3: TGTGCCAGCAGCGTCTGGACTACCGACAATGAGCAGTTCTTC.

V usage is TRBV15 and J usage is TRBJ2-3, with TRBD2 matching 8 bases. The germline CDR1 and CDR2 sequences are LNHNV and YYDKDF (reference sequence). CDR3 length: 15 amino acids. V shed 8 bases, J shed 2 bases, and the junction held 9 bases outside the gene matches. The DNA of the CDR3 is TGTGCCACCGGCGATCGACTAGCGTCCACAGATACGCAGTATTTT. Protein: CATGDRLASTDTQYF. Full variable domain (remainder filled in from reference TRBV15 and TRBJ2-3): DAMVIQNPRYQVTQFGKPVTLSCSQTLNHNVMYWYQQKSSQAPKLLFHYYDKDFNNEADTPDNFQSRRPNTSFCFLDIRSPGLGDTAMYLCATGDRLASTDTQYFGPGTRLTVL.

The rearrangement joins TRBV7-9 to TRBJ1-2; 7 positions agree with TRBD1. The J segment lost 5 bases and the V segment lost 5 bases, leaving 17 bases of the junction unmatched. This CDR3 is built from 17 residues. Germline CDR1 and CDR2: SEHNR and FQNEAQ (reference sequence). The CDR3 reads CASSQRDRTGQLYGYTF. DNA for the CDR3: TGTGCCAGCAGCCAAAGGGACAGAACGGGACAGCTTTATGGCTACACCTTC.

This clone was recorded once. The chain is built from TRBV28 and TRBJ1-5; D possibly corresponds to TRBD1 (6 bases). V was clipped by 5 bases and J by 6 bases, with 8 bases between them. The CDR3 has 12 residues. Per germline, CDR1 MDHEN and CDR2 SYDVKM. CDR3 protein: CASSARGQPQHF. The CDR3 bases are TGTGCCAGCAGTGCCAGGGGTCAGCCCCAGCATTTT.

The rearrangement uses TRBV2 and TRBJ1-2; D perhaps matches TRBD1 (5 bases). V was cut by 5 bases and J by 1 base, with 8 bases left in between. CDR1 SNHLY and CDR2 FYNNEI come from the germline V gene. The CDR3 is 13 residues long. The CDR3 region has the DNA TGTGCCAGCAGTCTGGACAATAACTATGGCTACACCTTC. It yields the protein CASSLDNNYGYTF.

This rearrangement joins TRBV27 to TRBJ2-7, with D perhaps TRBD1 (6 bases). V was pared by 8 bases and J by 3 bases, with 11 bases between. Germline CDR1 MNHEY, CDR2 SMNVEV (reference sequence). The CDR3 has 12 amino acids. The DNA for the CDR3 is TGTGCCAGCGGCCAAGGGGGCTACGAGCAGTACTTC. Protein sequence: CASGQGGYEQYF.

The chain links TRBV9 to TRBJ1-2, with D unclear. Trimming took off 4 bases at V and 3 bases at J, with 13 bases between the two ends. There are 14 residues in the CDR3. CDR1 and CDR2 (germline): SGDLS, YYNGEE. The CDR3 protein is CASSPPNDYYGYTF. The CDR3 DNA sequence: TGTGCCAGCAGCCCTCCGAACGACTACTATGGCTACACCTTC. The complete variable domain, with remaining parts taken from reference TRBV9 and TRBJ1-2, reads DSGVTQTPKHLITATGQRVTLRCSPRSGDLSVYWYQQSLDQGLQFLIQYYNGEERAKGNILERFSAQQFPDLHSELNLSSLELGDSALYFCASSPPNDYYGYTFGSGTRLTVV.

This rearrangement joins TRBV13 to TRBJ2-7; a weak D match, TRBD2 (5 bases). Trimming removed 1 base at V and 5 bases at J, with 12 bases between. CDR3 length: 14 residues. Germline V CDR1 and CDR2: PRHDT, FYEKMQ (reference sequence). As DNA, the CDR3 is TGTGCCAGCAGCTTAGAGGAAGGGAGAGACGAGCAGTACTTC. It specifies CASSLEEGRDEQYF.

This chain connects TRBV6-9 to TRBJ1-5; 8 nucleotides line up with TRBD1. Germline V gene data show CDR1 as MNHGY and CDR2 as SVAAGI. J gave up 4 bases and V 8 bases, and 25 bases lay outside the gene matches. CDR3 length: 20 residues. CDR3 sequence: CASGGDKRVDRAMGNQPQHF. The DNA of the CDR3 is TGTGCCAGCGGAGGGGATAAAAGGGTGGACAGGGCTATGGGAAATCAGCCCCAGCATTTT.

The V call is TRBV27, the J call TRBJ1-2; no definite D call. The ends were cut back, 2 bases at V and 6 bases at J, with 16 bases in the middle. The CDR3 totals 15 residues. Germline V CDR1 and CDR2: MNHEY, SMNVEV (reference sequence). CDR3 in amino acids: CASSLSLQDWNGYTF. CDR3 DNA sequence: TGTGCCAGCAGTTTAAGCCTGCAGGACTGGAATGGCTACACCTTC.

The rearrangement links TRBV29-1 to TRBJ2-1; D gene uncertain. In germline, CDR1 is SQVTM, CDR2 ANQGSEA. The CDR3 covers 10 residues. V was cut by 8 bases and J by 6 bases, with 8 bases left in between. CDR3 in DNA: TGCAGCTACAGCCCCAATGAGCAGTTCTTC. This encodes CSYSPNEQFF.

The chain recombines TRBV4-1 with TRBJ2-1; D may be TRBD2 (6 bases). The CDR3 extends over 18 amino acids. In germline, CDR1 is MGHRA, CDR2 YSYEKL. Trimming removed 1 base from V and 3 bases from J, with 19 bases in between. CDR3 protein: CASSQGRGEGLNYNEQFF. In DNA, the CDR3 is TGCGCCAGCAGCCAAGGGAGAGGAGAGGGACTGAACTACAATGAGCAGTTCTTC.

The chain combines TRBV28 with TRBJ1-3; D remains unclear. V dropped 1 base and J dropped 2 bases, with 6 bases sitting between them. The CDR3 runs 14 residues. Germline CDR1 MDHEN, CDR2 SYDVKM. CDR3 coding DNA: TGTGCCAGCAGTTTATCCGGGACTGGAAACACCATATATTTT. It codes for CASSLSGTGNTIYF.

This clone was picked up one time. J is TRBJ2-1 and V is TRBV19; 10 bases line up with TRBD2. The V and J ends lost 6 bases and 4 bases, in that order; junction bases with no gene match: 12. Germline V gives CDR1 LNHDA, CDR2 SQIVND (reference sequence). This CDR3 spans 17 amino acids. The CDR3 here is CASRFIQLAGVYNEQFF. In DNA form, the CDR3 reads TGTGCCAGTAGGTTTATACAGCTAGCGGGGGTTTACAATGAGCAGTTCTTC.

This chain's CDR3 is CASSPTQGPYEQYF. Here the CDR3 DNA reads TGCGCCAGCAGCCCGACGCAGGGCCCCTACGAGCAGTACTTC. V is TRBV4-1 and J is TRBJ2-7, with D possibly being TRBD1 (5 bases). CDR3 length: 14 amino acids. The germline V gene has CDR1 MGHRA and CDR2 YSYEKL. V lost 4 bases and J 2 bases, leaving 12 bases between the germline ends.